The 2 T cell receptor beta chains in this list originate from one sample, sequenced in a study of blood T cell repertoires in COVID-19 (dated by TCRdb to the early 2020s). The method was the immunoSEQ multiplex PCR assay. TCRdb obtained this table from immuneACCESS and retained in-frame rearrangements with V and J assigned. These tables miss some clones; where compared with another copy, unresolved V genes account for less than half of the shortfall, and the remainder is unexplained. For this sample there are approximately 200,000 clones; 70% to 90% appear just once. The top ten hold under 14% of the sample. The sequenced material came from PBMCs or T cells enriched from blood (not recorded which). The receptor set was obtained from a man aged 30 to 39 who had recovered from COVID-19.

Written as DNA, the CDR3 is TGTGCCAGCAGTGGTTCCGGGACAGGGACGGGCGAGCAGTACTTC. As protein: CASSGSGTGTGEQYF. This chain uses TRBV2 with TRBJ2-7; 9 positions agree with TRBD1. From germline, CDR1 is SNHLY and CDR2 FYNNEI. Germline trimming cut 4 bases from V and 6 bases from J; bases unmatched to any gene: 10. This CDR3 has 15 amino acids.

The chain employs TRBV15 and TRBJ1-2; D perhaps matches TRBD1 (5 bases). Germline values: CDR1 LNHNV, CDR2 YYDKDF (reference sequence). Trimming left V 3 bases short and J 4 bases short, with 15 bases between. The CDR3 totals 15 residues. CDR3 amino acids: CATSSESRTIYGYTF. CDR3 nucleotide sequence: TGTGCCACCAGCAGCGAGAGCCGGACAATCTATGGCTACACCTTC.